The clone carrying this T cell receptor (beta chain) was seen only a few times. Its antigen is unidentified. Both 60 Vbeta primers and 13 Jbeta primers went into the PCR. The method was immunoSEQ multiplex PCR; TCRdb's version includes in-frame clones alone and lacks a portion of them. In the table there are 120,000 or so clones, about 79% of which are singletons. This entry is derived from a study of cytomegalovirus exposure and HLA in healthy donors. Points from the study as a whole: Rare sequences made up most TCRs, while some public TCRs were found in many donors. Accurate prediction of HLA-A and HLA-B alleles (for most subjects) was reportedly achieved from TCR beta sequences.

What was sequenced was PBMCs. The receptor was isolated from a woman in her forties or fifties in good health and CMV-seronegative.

CDR3 bases: TGTGCCAGTAGTGTGACAGCCTTATATGGCTACACCTTC. It specifies CASSVTALYGYTF. The rearrangement joins TRBV19 to TRBJ1-2, with a tentative D call TRBD1 (5 bases). The CDR3 loop spans 13 amino acids. V was shortened by 5 bases and J by 5 bases, with 12 bases between the two germline ends. The germline gives CDR1 LNHDA, CDR2 SQIVND (reference sequence). The whole variable domain, remainder taken from reference TRBV19 and TRBJ1-2, is DGGITQSPKYLFRKEGQNVTLSCEQNLNHDAMYWYRQDPGQGLRLIYYSQIVNDFQKGDIAEGYSVSREKKESFPLTVTSAQKNPTAFYLCASSVTALYGYTFGSGTRLTVV.